What follows describes a single T cell receptor beta chain. Its specificity is not known. The data are from a study of T-cell memory formation after mild COVID-19. Study-wide points: Day 15 to 85 contracting clones showed balanced CD4/CD8; day 15 to 37 expanders favored CD4+.

MiXCR, run by TCRdb on the 5' RACE reads, gives a single entry per CDR3 protein. The sample lists about 150,000 distinct CDR3 sequences; around 13% were seen once. The receptor was derived from a man younger than 30 who had mild COVID-19 (a few samples of this study predate the infection). Cell type and time point are not known. The sequenced sample consisted of PBMCs or a T cell subset sorted from them (not recorded which).

CDR3 loop: CASSPRGGAAGSGELFF. DNA for the CDR3: TGTGCCAGCAGCCCTAGGGGAGGGGCCGCAGGATCCGGGGAGCTGTTTTTT. The V call is TRBV7-3, the J call TRBJ2-2; 7 nucleotides match TRBD2. Germline V CDR1 and CDR2: SGHTA, FQGTGA. The CDR3 extends over 17 amino acids. The trim removed 5 bases at V and 6 bases at J, leaving 15 bases unmatched.